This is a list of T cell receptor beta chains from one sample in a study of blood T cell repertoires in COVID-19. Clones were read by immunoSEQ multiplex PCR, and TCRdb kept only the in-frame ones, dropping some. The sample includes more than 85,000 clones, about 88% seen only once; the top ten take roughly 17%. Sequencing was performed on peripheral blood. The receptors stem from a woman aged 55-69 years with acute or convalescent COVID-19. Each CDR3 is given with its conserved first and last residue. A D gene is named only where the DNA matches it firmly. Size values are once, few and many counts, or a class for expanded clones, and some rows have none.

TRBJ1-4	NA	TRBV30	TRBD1	TGTGCCGTAAACAGGGGAATGAATGAAAAACTGTTTTTT	CAVNRGMNEKLFF
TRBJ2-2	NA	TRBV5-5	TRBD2	TGTGCCAGCACCAAGGAGGGACTACCCACCGGGGAGCTGTTTTTT	CASTKEGLPTGELFF
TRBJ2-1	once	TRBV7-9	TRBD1	TGTGCCAGCACCGCAGGGACAGGGAACAGTGAGCAGTTCTTC	CASTAGTGNSEQFF
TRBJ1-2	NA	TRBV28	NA	TGTGCCAGCAGCCCAGGACAGTATGGCTACACCTTC	CASSPGQYGYTF
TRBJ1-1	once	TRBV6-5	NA	TGTGCCAGCAGTTATGACGTAAAACAGGGCACTGAAGCTTTCTTT	CASSYDVKQGTEAFF
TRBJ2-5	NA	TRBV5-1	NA	TGCGCCAGCAGCTTGGGACTGGCCACTATGGGAGAGACCCAGTACTTC	CASSLGLATMGETQYF
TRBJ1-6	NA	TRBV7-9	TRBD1	TGTGCCAGCAGCTTAAGGACAGGGAATGATTCACCCCTCCACTTT	CASSLRTGNDSPLHF
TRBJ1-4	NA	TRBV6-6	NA	TGTGCCAGCAGTTACTCGGTCAGGGATAATGAAAAACTGTTTTTT	CASSYSVRDNEKLFF
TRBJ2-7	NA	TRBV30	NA	TGTGCCTGGAGTGTAGGAGGCACTTACGAGCAGTACTTC	CAWSVGGTYEQYF
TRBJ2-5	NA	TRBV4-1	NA	TGCGCCAGCAGCCAGCTTACAGTCCAAGAGACCCAGTACTTC	CASSQLTVQETQYF
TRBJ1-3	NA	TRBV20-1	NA	TGCAGTGCTAGTCTTACAGGGCCTTCTGGAAACACCATATATTTT	CSASLTGPSGNTIYF
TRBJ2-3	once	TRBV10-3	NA	TGTGCCATCAAATCTGGGGGGTCGGGAACAGATACGCAGTATTTT	CAIKSGGSGTDTQYF
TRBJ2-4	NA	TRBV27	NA	TGTGCCAGCAGTGTATCGGGACAACAGTACTTC	CASSVSGQQYF
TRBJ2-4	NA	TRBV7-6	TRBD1	TGTGCCAGCAGCTCACAGGGGGCCAAAAACATTCAGTACTTC	CASSSQGAKNIQYF
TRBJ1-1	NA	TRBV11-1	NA	TGTGCCAGCAGCGTAACAGGGAGAACTGAAGCTTTCTTT	CASSVTGRTEAFF
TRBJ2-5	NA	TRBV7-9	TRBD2	TGTGCCAGCAGCTTAACTAGCGGGGGGGAGACCCAGTACTTC	CASSLTSGGETQYF
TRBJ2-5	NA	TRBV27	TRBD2	TGTGCCAGCAGTTTTTGGAGCGGGGGCTACCAAGAGACCCAGTACTTC	CASSFWSGGYQETQYF
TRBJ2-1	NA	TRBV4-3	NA	TGCGCCAGCAGCCAAGATCCGCGCGGGGCCAAGTTCTTC	CASSQDPRGAKFF
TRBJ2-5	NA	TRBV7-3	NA	TGTGCCAGCAGCTTAAACGCAGGGCCCCAAGAGACCCAGTACTTC	CASSLNAGPQETQYF
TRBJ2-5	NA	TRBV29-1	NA	TGCAGCGTCGGGGGAGGGGGAGAGACCCAGTACTTC	CSVGGGGETQYF
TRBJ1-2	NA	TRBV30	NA	TGTGCCTGGAGACAGAACTATGGCTACACCTTC	CAWRQNYGYTF
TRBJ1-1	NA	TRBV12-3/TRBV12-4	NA	TGTGCCAGCAGTTTTACTTTGAACACTGAAGCTTTCTTT	CASSFTLNTEAFF
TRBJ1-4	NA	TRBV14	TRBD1	TGTGCCAGCAGCCAAGATTGGGGGACAGGGTACGAAAAACTGTTTTTT	CASSQDWGTGYEKLFF
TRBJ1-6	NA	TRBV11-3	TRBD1	TGTGCCAGCAGCTTAGGGGGACAGGGCTTTTCACCCCTCCACTTT	CASSLGGQGFSPLHF
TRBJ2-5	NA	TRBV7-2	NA	TGTGCCAGCAGCCCACGGACTCCCCAAGAGACCCAGTACTTC	CASSPRTPQETQYF
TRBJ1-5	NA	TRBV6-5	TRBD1	TGTGCCAGCAGTTACTCGAAAGGACAGGGCCAGCCCCAGCATTTT	CASSYSKGQGQPQHF
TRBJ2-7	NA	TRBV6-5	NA	TGTGCCAGCAGTTACGGCCACGAGCAGTACTTC	CASSYGHEQYF
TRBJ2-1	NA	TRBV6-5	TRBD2	TGTGCCAGCAACAGTCGGGGGGGCCGTAGCTATGAGCAGTTCTTC	CASNSRGGRSYEQFF
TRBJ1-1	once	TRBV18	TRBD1	TGTGCCAGCTCACCGCGGGACAGTGAAGCTTTCTTT	CASSPRDSEAFF
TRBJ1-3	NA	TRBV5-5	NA	TGTGCCAGCACGCCCTTGACAAACTCTGGAAACACCATATATTTT	CASTPLTNSGNTIYF
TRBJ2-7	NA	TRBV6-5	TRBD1	TGTGCCAGCAGTTGGGGGACAGGGGAAGGGGACGAGCAGTACTTC	CASSWGTGEGDEQYF
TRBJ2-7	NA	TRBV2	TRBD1	TGTGCCAGCAATCTACAGGGGGCTGGTTCCTACGAGCAGTACTTC	CASNLQGAGSYEQYF
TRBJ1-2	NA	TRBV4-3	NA	TGCGCCAGCAGCCAAGTATTCGGGTCTGGCTACACCTTC	CASSQVFGSGYTF
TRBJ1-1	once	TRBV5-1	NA	TGCGCCAGCAGCTTTGGAGGGGCGGAAGCTTTCTTT	CASSFGGAEAFF
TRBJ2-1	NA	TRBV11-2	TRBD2	TGTGCCAGCAGTCTACGAACTAGCGGGGGGGATGAGCAGTTCTTC	CASSLRTSGGDEQFF
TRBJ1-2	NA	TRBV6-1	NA	TGTGCCAGCAGTGAAGTGGGCATTCAGGCTGGCTACACCTTC	CASSEVGIQAGYTF
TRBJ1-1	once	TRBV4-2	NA	TGTGCCAGCAGCCAAGAGGGCAGCCGGAACACTGAAGCTTTCTTT	CASSQEGSRNTEAFF
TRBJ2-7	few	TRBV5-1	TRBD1	TGCGCCAGCAGCCCTCCCGGGACAGGGGTTTACGAGCAGTACTTC	CASSPPGTGVYEQYF
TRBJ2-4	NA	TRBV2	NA	TGTGCCAGCAGTGAAGGTCCCCGAAACATTCAGTACTTC	CASSEGPRNIQYF
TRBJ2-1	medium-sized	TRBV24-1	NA	TGTGCCACCAGTGATCATACAGGGAGTGGGGAGCAGTTCTTC	CATSDHTGSGEQFF
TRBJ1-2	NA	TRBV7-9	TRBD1	TGTGCCAGCAGCCCCCCCTCCGGGACAGGGGATAACTATGGCTACACCTTC	CASSPPSGTGDNYGYTF
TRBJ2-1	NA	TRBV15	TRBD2	TGTGCCACCAGCAGAGATCCGAGCGGGGGGGCTTACAATGAGCAGTTCTTC	CATSRDPSGGAYNEQFF
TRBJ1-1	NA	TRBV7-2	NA	TGTGCCAGCAGCTTAAACAGGGCGAACACTGAAGCTTTCTTT	CASSLNRANTEAFF
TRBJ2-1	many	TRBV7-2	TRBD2	TGTGCCAGCAGCTCCAACGCGGGGGGGCAGGATGAGCAGTTCTTC	CASSSNAGGQDEQFF
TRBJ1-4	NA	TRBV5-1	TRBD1	TGCGCCAGCAGCTTGGGTTCCGGACAGGGGGCGCGATCTAATGAAAAACTGTTTTTT	CASSLGSGQGARSNEKLFF
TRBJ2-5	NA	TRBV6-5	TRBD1	TGTGCCAGCGACAGGGGGCTGGAAGAGACCCAGTACTTC	CASDRGLEETQYF
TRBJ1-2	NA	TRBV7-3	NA	TGTGCCAGCAGCTTAGACAGCACTAACTATGGCTACACCTTC	CASSLDSTNYGYTF
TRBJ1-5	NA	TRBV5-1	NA	TGCGCCAGCAGCCCGGGACTGGGTCAGCCCCAGCATTTT	CASSPGLGQPQHF
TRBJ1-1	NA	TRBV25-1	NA	TGTGCCAGTACGGGGATAAACACTGAAGCTTTCTTT	CASTGINTEAFF
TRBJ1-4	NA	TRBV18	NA	TGTGCCAGCTCACCACCCGGGGTTGAAAAACTGTTTTTT	CASSPPGVEKLFF
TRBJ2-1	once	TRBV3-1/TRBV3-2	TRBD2	TGTGCCAGCAGCCAAGATACTAGCGGGTACAATGAGCAGTTCTTC	CASSQDTSGYNEQFF
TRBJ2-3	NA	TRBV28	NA	TGTGCCAGCAGTCCCGAAAGGGGTTTTGCAGATACGCAGTATTTT	CASSPERGFADTQYF
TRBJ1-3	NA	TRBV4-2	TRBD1	TGTGCCAGCAGAGGGGGCCCGACGTCTGGAAACACCATATATTTT	CASRGGPTSGNTIYF
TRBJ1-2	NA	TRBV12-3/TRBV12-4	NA	TGTGCCAGCAGCCCCGGCAGGGCGTCTGGCTACACCTTC	CASSPGRASGYTF